A selection of T cell receptor beta chains follows, all from one sample in a study of patients and donors after allogeneic stem cell transplantation. TCRdb reprocessed the RT-PCR reads via MiXCR and lists one record per CDR3 protein. The sample contains roughly 880,000 distinct CDR3 sequences, roughly 18% of which appear only once. Sequencing was done on a sample of blood, either unsorted or a sorted T cell fraction (not recorded which). The receptors stem from a human donor who was either an allogeneic HSCT recipient or a stem cell or donor lymphocyte infusion donor (not recorded which). It is not recorded whose cells these are; they may come from a transplant donor. The CDR3 runs from the conserved cysteine through the conserved F or W. D genes are given only for firm matches. Where a row states a size, it is once, few, many or the class of an expanded clone; other rows omit it.

j_gene,abundance,d_gene,v_gene,CDR3nt,CDR3aa
TRBJ1-1,-,-,TRBV7-9,TGTGCCAGCAGCTCCCCGTCGCTTTCGAACACTGAAGCTTTCTTT,CASSSPSLSNTEAFF
TRBJ1-1,-,-,TRBV7-6,TGTGCCAGCAGCCTAGGGGGGGGTCGAACTTTCTTT,CASSLGGGRTFF
TRBJ2-7,-,-,TRBV12-3/TRBV12-4,TGTGCCAGCAGCCCAGGAGTAGGTGGGAGCTACGAGCAGTACTTC,CASSPGVGGSYEQYF
TRBJ2-5,-,-,TRBV6-5,TGTGCCAGCAGTTACGTGGGGGGCGCGTTCCCCCAAGAGACCCAGTACTTC,CASSYVGGAFPQETQYF
TRBJ1-1,many,-,TRBV6-5,TGTGCCAGCAGTTACTCGAGTCGGGGGCCGGTCACTGAAGCTTTCTTT,CASSYSSRGPVTEAFF
TRBJ2-1,many,-,TRBV12-3/TRBV12-4,TGTGCCAGCAGTGCCCAGGGGAATGAGCAGTTCTTC,CASSAQGNEQFF
TRBJ2-3,few,-,TRBV20-1,TGCAGCGCAACAGGGGGACTAACTAGCACAGATACGCAGTATTTT,CSATGGLTSTDTQYF
TRBJ2-7,-,-,TRBV6-2/TRBV6-3,TGTGCCAGCCGCAGGGGTCCCTACGAGCAGTACTTC,CASRRGPYEQYF
TRBJ2-7,few,-,TRBV2,TGTGCCAGCAGTGAAGCGCTCGGGGTGTGGCAGTACTTC,CASSEALGVWQYF
TRBJ1-1,-,-,TRBV19,TGTGCCAGTAGTATAGTGAGCGGTGCTGAAGCTTTCTTT,CASSIVSGAEAFF
TRBJ2-1,few,TRBD1,TRBV5-1,TGCGCCAGCAGCTGGACAGGCCGCTCCTTAGGTGAGCAGTTCTTC,CASSWTGRSLGEQFF
TRBJ2-7,many,-,TRBV5-1,TGCGCCAGCAGCTTTAATCCCAGGGGCTCCTACGAGCAGTACTTC,CASSFNPRGSYEQYF
TRBJ2-7,-,-,TRBV6-5,TGTGCCAGCAGTTACGACGGGGAGAGCTCCTACGAGCAGTACTTC,CASSYDGESSYEQYF
TRBJ2-1,few,TRBD2,TRBV11-2,TGTGCCAGCAGCTTATTTAGGGCTAGCGGGAGATTGTTCTTC,CASSLFRASGRLFF
TRBJ2-5,-,-,TRBV12-3/TRBV12-4,TGTGCCAGCAGTTTAGCGAGCCTTGGTCGGCAGACCCAGTACTTC,CASSLASLGRQTQYF
TRBJ2-6,few,-,TRBV4-2,TGTGCCAGCAGCAAGGAGGGTACAGGGGCCAACGTCCTGACTTTC,CASSKEGTGANVLTF
TRBJ2-6,-,-,TRBV4-2,TGTGCCAGCAGCCAAGAAGCAACTGCTGGGGCCAACGTCCTGACTTTC,CASSQEATAGANVLTF
TRBJ2-3,few,-,TRBV25-1,TGTGCCAGCAGTGAACTGGGAAGTACGCAGTATTTT,CASSELGSTQYF
TRBJ1-5,few,-,TRBV7-6,TGTGCCAGCAGCCCTCGGCAGGGACGGGATCAGCCCCAGCATTTT,CASSPRQGRDQPQHF
TRBJ1-2,-,-,TRBV7-9,TGTGCCAGCAGCTTAGGGTTCCGGCAGAATGAACACTATGGCTACACCTTC,CASSLGFRQNEHYGYTF
TRBJ1-6,few,TRBD1,TRBV6-5,TGTGCCAGCAGTTACCCTCCCCAGACAGGGGATTCACCCCTCCACTTT,CASSYPPQTGDSPLHF
TRBJ2-5,-,-,TRBV24-1,TGTGCCACCGGAAAAGGCGATAGGGCTCAAGAGACCCAGTACTTC,CATGKGDRAQETQYF
TRBJ2-5,-,-,TRBV6-2/TRBV6-3,TGTGCCAGCAGTGGTGGACTATTTCAAGAGACCCAGTACTTC,CASSGGLFQETQYF
TRBJ1-4,many,-,TRBV6-1,TGTGCCAGCAGTCTCACATGGGGCGAACCTAATGAAAAACTGTTTTTT,CASSLTWGEPNEKLFF
TRBJ1-4,many,-,TRBV5-1,TGCGCCAGCAGCTTGAGGACAAATGAAAAACTGTTTTTT,CASSLRTNEKLFF
TRBJ2-1,-,-,TRBV6-5,TGTGCCAGCAGTTACTCGATCGGGTATGAGCAGTTCTTC,CASSYSIGYEQFF
TRBJ2-2,many,TRBD2,TRBV4-2,TGTGCCAGCAGCCAAGCTAGCGGGAAGAACACCGGGGAGCTGTTTTTT,CASSQASGKNTGELFF
TRBJ1-1,few,-,TRBV5-1,TGCGCCAGCAGTGAGACTGGGAGACCCCCTCGGGCTTTCTTT,CASSETGRPPRAFF
TRBJ1-1,many,-,TRBV12-3/TRBV12-4,TGTGCCAGCAGTTTACTTCTGGACGGGAACACTGAAGCTTTCTTT,CASSLLLDGNTEAFF
TRBJ1-1,few,TRBD1,TRBV5-6,TGTGCCAGCAGCCGATGGACAGGAGATTCGGTATGGGGCACTGAAGCTTTCTTT,CASSRWTGDSVWGTEAFF
TRBJ2-3,-,-,TRBV11-3,TGTGCCAGCAGCGGAGGGATTAGCACAGATACGCAGTATTTT,CASSGGISTDTQYF
TRBJ1-1,-,-,TRBV2,TGTGCCAGCAGCGAAAGCCCATATACTGAAGCTTTCTTT,CASSESPYTEAFF
TRBJ1-1,-,TRBD1,TRBV4-3,TGCGCCAGCAGCCAAGATCTCGCAGGGGGCCGGCGTGGCACTGAAGCTTTCTTT,CASSQDLAGGRRGTEAFF
TRBJ1-1,many,-,TRBV12-3/TRBV12-4,TGTGCCAGCAGTTTACTCGGCGGCCGGAACACTGAAGCTTTCTTT,CASSLLGGRNTEAFF
TRBJ2-2,few,-,TRBV14,TGTGCCAGCAGCCAAGTAGACCCCTCCTACACCGGGGAGCTGTTTTTT,CASSQVDPSYTGELFF
TRBJ1-5,-,-,TRBV12-3/TRBV12-4,TGTGCCAGCAGTTTAGCGGGGGGTAGAAGTCTCCAGCCCCAGCATTTT,CASSLAGGRSLQPQHF
TRBJ2-2,-,-,TRBV7-2,TGTGCCAGCAGCCGACAAGTTCAATCCGGGGAGCTGTTTTTT,CASSRQVQSGELFF
TRBJ2-7,few,TRBD2,TRBV20-1,TGCAGTGCTAGGGGGCGGGAGCACAACGAGCAGTACTTC,CSARGREHNEQYF
TRBJ2-3,many,-,TRBV12-3/TRBV12-4,TGTGCCAGCAGTTTTGCATACACAGATACGCAGTATTTT,CASSFAYTDTQYF
TRBJ1-2,-,TRBD1,TRBV4-2,TGTGCCAGCAGCCAAGACCTACAGGGGGCAGTGGACTATGGCTACACCTTC,CASSQDLQGAVDYGYTF
TRBJ1-1,-,TRBD1,TRBV12-3/TRBV12-4,TGTGCCAGCAGTTTGCCTGACAGGGGGAACACTGAAGCTTTCTTT,CASSLPDRGNTEAFF
TRBJ2-5,-,-,TRBV4-1,TGCGCCAGCAGCCAAGCCCAGCAAGAGACCCAGTACTTC,CASSQAQQETQYF
TRBJ1-5,many,-,TRBV12-3/TRBV12-4,TGTGCCAGCAGTTTTATCGGAGATAGCAATCAGCCCCAGCATTTT,CASSFIGDSNQPQHF
TRBJ1-1,few,TRBD1,TRBV5-1,TGCGCCAGCAGCTGGGACAGCCTCACTGAAGCTTTCTTT,CASSWDSLTEAFF
TRBJ2-7,-,-,TRBV18,TGTGCCAGCTCTACCACCGGGGGGCTCTACGAGCAGTACTTC,CASSTTGGLYEQYF
TRBJ2-7,few,TRBD2,TRBV27,TGTGCCAGCAGTTTACTCGGGAGGGCTTTCGACGAGCAGTACTTC,CASSLLGRAFDEQYF
TRBJ2-1,many,TRBD2,TRBV12-3/TRBV12-4,TGTGCCAGCAGTTCAACTAGCGGGAGGGCCGGAGATGAGCAGTTCTTC,CASSSTSGRAGDEQFF
TRBJ1-1,-,-,TRBV3-1,TGTGCCAGCAGCCAAGGCAGGGCAAACACTGAAGCTTTCTTT,CASSQGRANTEAFF
TRBJ2-2,-,-,TRBV2,TGTGCCAGCAGTCCTCGGCTCCCGAACACCGGGGAGCTGTTTTTT,CASSPRLPNTGELFF
TRBJ1-2,many,-,TRBV12-3/TRBV12-4,TGTGCCAGCAGTCCCACGGCCGCTTCTTATGGCTACACCTTC,CASSPTAASYGYTF
TRBJ1-1,-,TRBD1,TRBV5-1,TGCGCCAGCAGCCCGGGACAGGGGATTAACACTGAAGCTTTCTTT,CASSPGQGINTEAFF
TRBJ2-2,-,-,TRBV12-3/TRBV12-4,TGTGCCAGCAACTCCGCGCGAGGTCCCGGGGAGCTGTTTTTT,CASNSARGPGELFF
TRBJ2-1,-,TRBD1,TRBV24-1,TGTGCCACCAAACAGGGGGCTCGGGACAATGAGCAGTTCTTC,CATKQGARDNEQFF
TRBJ2-1,few,TRBD2,TRBV9,TGTGCCAGCAGCGGCTCAGAAGGACTAGCAACCTACAATGAGCAGTTCTTC,CASSGSEGLATYNEQFF
TRBJ2-7,few,TRBD2,TRBV20-1,TGCAGTGCTGGGGCCCCAGCGGGAGGGGGGTACGAGCAGTACTTC,CSAGAPAGGGYEQYF
TRBJ2-7,-,TRBD2,TRBV10-3,TGTGCCATCCACCCCGGGGGGGATACCTACGAGCAGTACTTC,CAIHPGGDTYEQYF
TRBJ1-2,-,-,TRBV29-1,TGCAGCGTTGAGGGGGGTGGGAGCTATGGCTACACCTTC,CSVEGGGSYGYTF
TRBJ2-5,few,TRBD1,TRBV7-3,TGTGCCAGCAGCTCCCAGGGGGCCTATGTAGAGACCCAGTACTTC,CASSSQGAYVETQYF
TRBJ1-5,-,-,TRBV27,TGTGCCAGCAGAAAGGGAGTCGCCCGGAATCAGCCCCAGCATTTT,CASRKGVARNQPQHF
TRBJ2-1,-,-,TRBV27,TGTGCCAGCAGTCCCGGGACTTTGGAGTTCTTC,CASSPGTLEFF